This is a list of T cell receptor beta chains from one sample in a study of blood T cell repertoires in COVID-19. The protocol was immunoSEQ multiplex PCR, while the TCRdb copy is restricted to in-frame clones and leaves out a portion. The sample yields fewer than 90,000 clones, approximately 86% seen once. Source material: peripheral blood. These receptors originate from a woman older than 75 with active or convalescent COVID-19. Each CDR3 is given with its conserved first and last residue. The D gene is left open where the match is weak. Clone size is shown for a subset of rows, as once, few, many or a class of expanded clone.

d_gene: TRBD1
j_gene: TRBJ1-5
v_gene: TRBV5-6
abundance: .
CDR3nt: TGTGCCAGCAGCCTCCGACAGGGGATATCAAATCAGCCCCAGCATTTT
CDR3aa: CASSLRQGISNQPQHF

d_gene: .
j_gene: TRBJ2-7
v_gene: TRBV21-1
abundance: once
CDR3nt: TGTGCCAGCAGCAGCGATCAACCAGGAACCGACTACGAGCAGTACTTC
CDR3aa: CASSSDQPGTDYEQYF

d_gene: TRBD2
j_gene: TRBJ2-5
v_gene: TRBV24-1
abundance: .
CDR3nt: TGTGCCACCAGTGAACCAGGGAGGGAAGAGACCCAGTACTTC
CDR3aa: CATSEPGREETQYF

d_gene: TRBD1
j_gene: TRBJ2-1
v_gene: TRBV11-2
abundance: .
CDR3nt: TGTGCCAGCAGCTTGTCACAGGGGGTAGCCTACAATGAGCAGTTCTTC
CDR3aa: CASSLSQGVAYNEQFF

d_gene: .
j_gene: TRBJ2-1
v_gene: TRBV25-1
abundance: .
CDR3nt: TGTGCCAGCAGTGTACTGGACTGGCGCGAGGATGAGCAGTTCTTC
CDR3aa: CASSVLDWREDEQFF

d_gene: TRBD1
j_gene: TRBJ1-1
v_gene: TRBV27
abundance: .
CDR3nt: TGTGCCAGCAGTTTAGGGACAGGGGGGCCTGAAGCTTTCTTT
CDR3aa: CASSLGTGGPEAFF

d_gene: .
j_gene: TRBJ2-3
v_gene: TRBV13
abundance: .
CDR3nt: TGTGCCAGCAGCTTAATTGGAAGGGGAAGGGCAGATACGCAGTATTTT
CDR3aa: CASSLIGRGRADTQYF

d_gene: TRBD1
j_gene: TRBJ1-1
v_gene: TRBV5-6
abundance: .
CDR3nt: TGTGCCAGCAGCTCCGACAGGGTTGGAGAAGCTTTCTTT
CDR3aa: CASSSDRVGEAFF

d_gene: .
j_gene: TRBJ1-5
v_gene: TRBV23-1
abundance: .
CDR3nt: TGCGCCAGCAGTCAAGGGCCAGCTAAGGCGAGCAATCAGCCCCAGCATTTT
CDR3aa: CASSQGPAKASNQPQHF

d_gene: .
j_gene: TRBJ2-3
v_gene: TRBV2
abundance: .
CDR3nt: TGTGCCAGCAGTGAAGCACGGGCAGATACGCAGTATTTT
CDR3aa: CASSEARADTQYF

d_gene: TRBD2
j_gene: TRBJ2-1
v_gene: TRBV30
abundance: .
CDR3nt: TGTGCCTGGAGGGCTTTACTAGCGGGAGTAAATGGTGAGCAGTTCTTC
CDR3aa: CAWRALLAGVNGEQFF

d_gene: .
j_gene: TRBJ2-2
v_gene: TRBV27
abundance: .
CDR3nt: TGTGCCAGCAGTTCCCTGGGACATGTGAACACCGGGGAGCTGTTTTTT
CDR3aa: CASSSLGHVNTGELFF

d_gene: TRBD2
j_gene: TRBJ2-3
v_gene: TRBV9
abundance: once
CDR3nt: TGTGCCAGCAGTTACCGACTAGCGGCAGATACGCAGTATTTT
CDR3aa: CASSYRLAADTQYF

d_gene: TRBD2
j_gene: TRBJ2-1
v_gene: TRBV9
abundance: .
CDR3nt: TGTGCCAGCAGCGTCCTTAGCGGGAGATCCTACAATGAGCAGTTCTTC
CDR3aa: CASSVLSGRSYNEQFF

d_gene: .
j_gene: TRBJ2-2
v_gene: TRBV5-1
abundance: few
CDR3nt: TGCGCCAGCAGCTTTACCTACACGGGCACCGGGGAGCTGTTTTTT
CDR3aa: CASSFTYTGTGELFF

d_gene: .
j_gene: TRBJ2-3
v_gene: TRBV15
abundance: .
CDR3nt: TGTGCCACCAGCAGAGTTAATGTAATGGGGGGGCGCACAGATACGCAGTATTTT
CDR3aa: CATSRVNVMGGRTDTQYF

d_gene: .
j_gene: TRBJ1-2
v_gene: TRBV3-1/TRBV3-2
abundance: .
CDR3nt: TGTGCCGCATACACCGCGGGCTATGGCTACACCTTC
CDR3aa: CAAYTAGYGYTF

d_gene: TRBD2
j_gene: TRBJ2-7
v_gene: TRBV7-8
abundance: once
CDR3nt: TGTGCCAGCAGCTTGGGACTAGCGGGATCCTACGAGCAGTACTTC
CDR3aa: CASSLGLAGSYEQYF

d_gene: TRBD1
j_gene: TRBJ1-1
v_gene: TRBV10-2
abundance: once
CDR3nt: TGCGCCAGCAGTGTGACAGGGGGCTACACTGAAGCTTTCTTT
CDR3aa: CASSVTGGYTEAFF

d_gene: TRBD1
j_gene: TRBJ1-1
v_gene: TRBV9
abundance: .
CDR3nt: TGTGCCAGCAGTGAACAGGGGGAGTACACTGAAGCTTTCTTT
CDR3aa: CASSEQGEYTEAFF

d_gene: .
j_gene: TRBJ2-7
v_gene: TRBV19
abundance: once
CDR3nt: TGTGCCAGTGCATCCCCAGCGTCCTACGAGCAGTACTTC
CDR3aa: CASASPASYEQYF

d_gene: .
j_gene: TRBJ1-5
v_gene: TRBV24-1
abundance: .
CDR3nt: TGTGCCACCAGTGGGCCGGGGGGGCATGGTGATCAGCCCCAGCATTTT
CDR3aa: CATSGPGGHGDQPQHF

d_gene: TRBD1
j_gene: TRBJ1-3
v_gene: TRBV5-1
abundance: .
CDR3nt: TGCGCCAGCAGCTTGAGGACAGGGGGTAATGGAAACACCATATATTTT
CDR3aa: CASSLRTGGNGNTIYF

d_gene: TRBD1
j_gene: TRBJ2-7
v_gene: TRBV11-2
abundance: once
CDR3nt: TGTGCCAGCAGCTCCGAGGGGGACAGGGGCCTTACTATAGGCTACGAGCAGTACTTC
CDR3aa: CASSSEGDRGLTIGYEQYF

d_gene: .
j_gene: TRBJ1-2
v_gene: TRBV5-1
abundance: .
CDR3nt: TGCGCCAGCAGCCCAGGACAGCCTAACTATGGCTACACCTTC
CDR3aa: CASSPGQPNYGYTF

d_gene: TRBD1
j_gene: TRBJ1-5
v_gene: TRBV28
abundance: .
CDR3nt: TGTGCCAGCAGTTCCACCAGGGGGGTTTTAGATCAGCCCCAGCATTTT
CDR3aa: CASSSTRGVLDQPQHF

d_gene: .
j_gene: TRBJ1-2
v_gene: TRBV3-1/TRBV3-2
abundance: .
CDR3nt: TGTGCCAGCAGCCAAGATGGAGGGGAACGCGGCTACACCTTC
CDR3aa: CASSQDGGERGYTF

d_gene: .
j_gene: TRBJ2-7
v_gene: TRBV21-1
abundance: once
CDR3nt: TGTGCCAGCAGGGGGAAGGGACAGGGGATCGACGAGCAGTACTTC
CDR3aa: CASRGKGQGIDEQYF

d_gene: .
j_gene: TRBJ2-4
v_gene: TRBV3-1/TRBV3-2
abundance: .
CDR3nt: TGTGCCAGCAGCCTGCACTCAGGGGCAGCCAAAAACATTCAGTACTTC
CDR3aa: CASSLHSGAAKNIQYF

d_gene: TRBD1
j_gene: TRBJ2-7
v_gene: TRBV5-1
abundance: .
CDR3nt: TGCGCCAGCAGCTTGGTTGGGACAGGGGCTTACGAGCAGTACTTC
CDR3aa: CASSLVGTGAYEQYF

d_gene: TRBD1
j_gene: TRBJ2-1
v_gene: TRBV5-1
abundance: .
CDR3nt: TGCGCCAGCAGCCCAGGGACAGGGGATTATGGTGAGCAGTTCTTC
CDR3aa: CASSPGTGDYGEQFF

d_gene: .
j_gene: TRBJ1-4
v_gene: TRBV2
abundance: .
CDR3nt: TGTGCCAGCACCCCGTGGAGGGAAGGAGAAAAACTGTTTTTT
CDR3aa: CASTPWREGEKLFF

d_gene: .
j_gene: TRBJ1-5
v_gene: TRBV2
abundance: .
CDR3nt: TGTGCCAGCAGTCCGGGACACAATCAGCCCCAGCATTTT
CDR3aa: CASSPGHNQPQHF

d_gene: TRBD2
j_gene: TRBJ2-3
v_gene: TRBV5-1
abundance: .
CDR3nt: TGCGCCAGCAGAACTAGCGGTAGCACAGATACGCAGTATTTT
CDR3aa: CASRTSGSTDTQYF

d_gene: TRBD2
j_gene: TRBJ2-4
v_gene: TRBV7-2
abundance: once
CDR3nt: TGTGCCAGCAGCGTAGGACTAGCGGGGGGTAACATTCAGTACTTC
CDR3aa: CASSVGLAGGNIQYF

d_gene: .
j_gene: TRBJ1-5
v_gene: TRBV4-3
abundance: .
CDR3nt: TGCGCCAGCAGCCTAGTGACAGGCAACAATCAGCCCCAGCATTTT
CDR3aa: CASSLVTGNNQPQHF

d_gene: TRBD2
j_gene: TRBJ2-3
v_gene: TRBV20-1
abundance: .
CDR3nt: TGCAGTGCTAGTTGGCGGGGGGGCCCCACAGATACGCAGTATTTT
CDR3aa: CSASWRGGPTDTQYF

d_gene: TRBD2
j_gene: TRBJ2-3
v_gene: TRBV5-1
abundance: .
CDR3nt: TGCGCCAGCAGCCAACGGACTAGCGAGGATACGCAGTATTTT
CDR3aa: CASSQRTSEDTQYF

d_gene: TRBD1
j_gene: TRBJ1-1
v_gene: TRBV7-9
abundance: .
CDR3nt: TGTGCCAGCAGCGTGGGACAGGGAAGCCAAGCTTTCTTT
CDR3aa: CASSVGQGSQAFF

d_gene: .
j_gene: TRBJ1-1
v_gene: TRBV5-1
abundance: .
CDR3nt: TGCGCCAGCAAAAAGGAGTACATGAACACTGAAGCTTTCTTT
CDR3aa: CASKKEYMNTEAFF

d_gene: .
j_gene: TRBJ2-7
v_gene: TRBV10-3
abundance: few
CDR3nt: TGTGCCATCAGTGGGCAGGGGTCCCCCGAGCAGTACTTC
CDR3aa: CAISGQGSPEQYF

d_gene: TRBD1
j_gene: TRBJ2-3
v_gene: TRBV6-1
abundance: .
CDR3nt: TGTGCCAGCAGTCAGGGGACAGTCCATGGTACGCAGTATTTT
CDR3aa: CASSQGTVHGTQYF

d_gene: TRBD1
j_gene: TRBJ1-5
v_gene: TRBV19
abundance: few
CDR3nt: TGTGCCAGTGGGACAGTCGATTCTCGCAATCAGCCCCAGCATTTT
CDR3aa: CASGTVDSRNQPQHF

d_gene: TRBD1
j_gene: TRBJ2-7
v_gene: TRBV9
abundance: .
CDR3nt: TGTGCCAGCAGCTCTTCGGGGACAGGGATGGACGAGCAGTACTTC
CDR3aa: CASSSSGTGMDEQYF

d_gene: TRBD2
j_gene: TRBJ2-1
v_gene: TRBV20-1
abundance: once
CDR3nt: TGCAGTGCTAGTCCTGGAGGAAGCGGGGGTTACAATGAGCAGTTCTTC
CDR3aa: CSASPGGSGGYNEQFF

d_gene: TRBD1
j_gene: TRBJ1-1
v_gene: TRBV18
abundance: .
CDR3nt: TGTGCCAGCTCACCAAGTCACAGGGGGAAGAACACTGAAGCTTTCTTT
CDR3aa: CASSPSHRGKNTEAFF

d_gene: TRBD1
j_gene: TRBJ1-3
v_gene: TRBV7-7
abundance: .
CDR3nt: TGTGCTAGCAGCTCGTCGGTGGCAGGGGGAGGAAACACCATATATTTT
CDR3aa: CASSSSVAGGGNTIYF

d_gene: .
j_gene: TRBJ1-1
v_gene: TRBV5-1
abundance: .
CDR3nt: TGCGCCAGCAGCTTTCAGGGGAGGGGCACTGAAGCTTTCTTT
CDR3aa: CASSFQGRGTEAFF

d_gene: TRBD2
j_gene: TRBJ2-3
v_gene: TRBV14
abundance: .
CDR3nt: TGTGCCAGCAGCCAGATTAGCGGGAGGGCCCTCGGCACAGATACGCAGTATTTT
CDR3aa: CASSQISGRALGTDTQYF